This TCR beta chain was observed in a study of beta chain features in type 1 diabetes. Study-wide results and limits: cDNA sequencing could over-represent cells with high TCR expression. A potential influence of HLA type upon TCRB rearrangement remained unresolved herein. VDJ junctions in type 1 diabetes patients carried more deletions and fewer insertions.

This CDR3 contains 15 residues. Unmatched junction bases numbered 5, after V lost 4 bases and J lost 2 bases. Germline V lookup: CDR1 SGHVS, CDR2 FQNEAQ. Every isolated RNA sample was fully reverse transcribed, so sequencing captured expressed TCRB transcripts. Profiled with immunoSEQ multiplex PCR; TCRdb holds only in-frame clones, not every one. The data show over 65,000 clones, 30% to 40% seen once. Isolation of CD4+ naive, central memory, regulatory and stem cell-like memory cells was achieved by sorting via CD45RO/CCR7/CD25/CD127/CD95/CD27. In regard to this clone: The antigen remains unidentified.

V usage is TRBV7-8 and J usage is TRBJ2-1; 7 bases match TRBD2. The receptor was derived from a woman in her late teens or twenties in good health. Sequencing was performed on stem cell memory CD4+ T cells from blood. The CDR3 nucleotides are TGTGCCAGCAGCTCCACTAGCGCCGCCTACAATGAGCAGTTCTTC. It codes for CASSSTSAAYNEQFF.